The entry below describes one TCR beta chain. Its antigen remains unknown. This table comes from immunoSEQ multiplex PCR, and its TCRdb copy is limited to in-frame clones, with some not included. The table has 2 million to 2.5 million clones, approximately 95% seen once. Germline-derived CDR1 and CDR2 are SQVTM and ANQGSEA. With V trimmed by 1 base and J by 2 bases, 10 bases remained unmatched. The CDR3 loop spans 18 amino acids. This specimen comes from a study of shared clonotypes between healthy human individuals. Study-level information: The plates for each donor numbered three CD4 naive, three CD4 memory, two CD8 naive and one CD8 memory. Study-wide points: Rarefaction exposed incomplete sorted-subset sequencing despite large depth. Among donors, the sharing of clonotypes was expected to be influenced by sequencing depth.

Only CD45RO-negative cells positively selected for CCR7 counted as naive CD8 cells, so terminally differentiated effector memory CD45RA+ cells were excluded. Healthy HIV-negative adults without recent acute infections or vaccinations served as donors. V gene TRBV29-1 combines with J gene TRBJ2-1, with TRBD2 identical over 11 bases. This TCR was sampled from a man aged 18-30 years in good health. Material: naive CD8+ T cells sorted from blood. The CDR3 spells CSVEGGPGLAETYNEQFF. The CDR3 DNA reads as TGCAGCGTTGAAGGCGGTCCGGGACTAGCGGAGACCTACAATGAGCAGTTCTTC.